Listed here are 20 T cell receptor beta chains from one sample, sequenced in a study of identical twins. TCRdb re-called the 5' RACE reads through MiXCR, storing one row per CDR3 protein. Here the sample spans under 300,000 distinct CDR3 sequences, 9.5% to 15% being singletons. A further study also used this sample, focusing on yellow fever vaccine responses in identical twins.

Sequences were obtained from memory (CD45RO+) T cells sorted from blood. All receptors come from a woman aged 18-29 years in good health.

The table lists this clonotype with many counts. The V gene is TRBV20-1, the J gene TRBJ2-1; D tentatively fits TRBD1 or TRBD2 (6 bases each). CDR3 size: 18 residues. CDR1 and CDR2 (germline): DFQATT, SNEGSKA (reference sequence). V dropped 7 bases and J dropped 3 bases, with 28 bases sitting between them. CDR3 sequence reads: CSVEPLLAGTPGYNEQFF. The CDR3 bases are TGCAGTGTTGAGCCCCTACTAGCTGGGACACCCGGCTACAATGAGCAGTTCTTC.

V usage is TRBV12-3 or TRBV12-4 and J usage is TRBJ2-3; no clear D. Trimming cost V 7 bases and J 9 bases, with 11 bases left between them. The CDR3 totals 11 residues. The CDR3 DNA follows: TGTGCCAGCACCTACAGTGGCACGCAGTATTTT. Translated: CASTYSGTQYF.

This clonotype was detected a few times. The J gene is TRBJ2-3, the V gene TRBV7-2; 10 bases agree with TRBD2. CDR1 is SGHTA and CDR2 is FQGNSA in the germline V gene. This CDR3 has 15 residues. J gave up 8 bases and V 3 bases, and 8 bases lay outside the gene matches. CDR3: CASSFESSGSSTQYF. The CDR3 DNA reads TGTGCCAGCAGCTTTGAGTCTAGCGGGAGTAGTACGCAGTATTTT. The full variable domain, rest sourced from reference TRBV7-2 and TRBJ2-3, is GAGVSQSPSNKVTEKGKDVELRCDPISGHTALYWYRQSLGQGLEFLIYFQGNSAPDKSGLPSDRFSAERTGGSVSTLTIQRTQQEDSAVYLCASSFESSGSSTQYFGPGTRLTVL.

CDR3 DNA sequence: TGTGCCAGCAGCCCGGGTCCGGGGAACACCGGGGAGCTGTTTTTT. This translates into CASSPGPGNTGELFF. The genes are TRBV7-8 and TRBJ2-2, with D hard to call. The CDR3 is made up of 15 amino acids. Looked up from germline, CDR1 is SGHVS and CDR2 is FQNEAQ. V was pared by 5 bases and J by 1 base, with 11 bases between.

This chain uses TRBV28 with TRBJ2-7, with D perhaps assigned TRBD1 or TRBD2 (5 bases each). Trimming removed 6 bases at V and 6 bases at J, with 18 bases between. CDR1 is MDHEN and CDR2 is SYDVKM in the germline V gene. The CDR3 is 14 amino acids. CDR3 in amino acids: CASRNGAGEVEQYF. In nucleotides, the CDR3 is TGTGCCAGCAGGAACGGGGCCGGTGAGGTCGAGCAGTACTTC.

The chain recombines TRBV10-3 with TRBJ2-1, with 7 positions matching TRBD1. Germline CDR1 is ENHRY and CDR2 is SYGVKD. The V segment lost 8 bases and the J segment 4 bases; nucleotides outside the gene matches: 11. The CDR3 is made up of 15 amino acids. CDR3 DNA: TGTGCCATCGGAGCGGCCGGGACAGCTTACAATGAGCAGTTCTTC. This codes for CAIGAAGTAYNEQFF.

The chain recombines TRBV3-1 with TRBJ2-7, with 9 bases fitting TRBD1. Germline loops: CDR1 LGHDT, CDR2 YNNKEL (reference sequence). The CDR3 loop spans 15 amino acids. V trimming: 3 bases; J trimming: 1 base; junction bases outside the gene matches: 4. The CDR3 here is CASSHWDRASYEQYF. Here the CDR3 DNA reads TGTGCCAGCAGCCACTGGGACAGGGCGTCCTACGAGCAGTACTTC.

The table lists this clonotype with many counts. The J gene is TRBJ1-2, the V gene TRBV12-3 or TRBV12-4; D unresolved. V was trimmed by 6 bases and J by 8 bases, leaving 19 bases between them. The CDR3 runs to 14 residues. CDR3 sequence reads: CASSLPGRSGGYTF. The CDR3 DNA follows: TGTGCCAGCAGCCTGCCCGGGAGGTCTGGAGGCTACACCTTC.

The CDR3 sequence is CASSQMDSYGYTF. DNA of the CDR3: TGTGCCAGCAGCCAAATGGACAGCTATGGCTACACCTTC. The chain recombines TRBV3-1 with TRBJ1-2; D possibly corresponds to TRBD1 (6 bases). Germline V gene sequence: CDR1 LGHDT, CDR2 YNNKEL (reference sequence). Trimming stripped 2 bases from V and 4 bases from J, with 8 bases between. This CDR3 has 13 amino acids.

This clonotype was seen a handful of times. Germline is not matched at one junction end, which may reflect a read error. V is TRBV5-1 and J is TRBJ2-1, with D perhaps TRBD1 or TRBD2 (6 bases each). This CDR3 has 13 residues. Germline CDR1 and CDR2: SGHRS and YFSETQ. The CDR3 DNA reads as TGCGCCAGCAGCTTGGACGGAGGGGGGTCCCCCCCTTTC. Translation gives CASSLDGGGSPPF.

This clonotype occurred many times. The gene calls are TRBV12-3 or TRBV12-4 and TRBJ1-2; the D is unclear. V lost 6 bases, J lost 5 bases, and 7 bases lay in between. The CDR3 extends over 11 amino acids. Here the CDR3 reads CASSEKYGYTF. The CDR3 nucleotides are TGTGCCAGCAGCGAGAAGTATGGCTACACCTTC.

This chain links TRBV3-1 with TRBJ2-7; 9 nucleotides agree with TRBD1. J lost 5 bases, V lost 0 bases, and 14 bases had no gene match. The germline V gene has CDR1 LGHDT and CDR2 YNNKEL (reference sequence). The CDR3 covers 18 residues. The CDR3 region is CASSQDSWVGTGNNEQYF. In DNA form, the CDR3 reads TGTGCCAGCAGCCAAGATTCTTGGGTCGGGACAGGGAACAACGAGCAGTACTTC.

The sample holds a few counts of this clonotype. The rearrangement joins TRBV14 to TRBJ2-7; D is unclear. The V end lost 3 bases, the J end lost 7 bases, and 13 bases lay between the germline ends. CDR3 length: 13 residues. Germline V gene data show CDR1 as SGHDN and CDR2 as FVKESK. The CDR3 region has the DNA TGTGCCAGCAGCCAGCCTGACTTGGGGGAGCAGTACTTC. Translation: CASSQPDLGEQYF.

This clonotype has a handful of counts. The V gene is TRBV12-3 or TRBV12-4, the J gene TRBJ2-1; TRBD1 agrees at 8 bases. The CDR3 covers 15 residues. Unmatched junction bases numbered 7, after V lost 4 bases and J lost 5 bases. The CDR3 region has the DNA TGTGCCAGCAGTTACAGGGGGAAGTCGGACAATGAGCAGTTCTTC. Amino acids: CASSYRGKSDNEQFF.

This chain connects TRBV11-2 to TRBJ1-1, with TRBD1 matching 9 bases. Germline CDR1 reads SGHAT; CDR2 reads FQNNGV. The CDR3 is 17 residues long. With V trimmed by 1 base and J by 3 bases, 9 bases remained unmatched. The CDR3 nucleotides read TGTGCCAGCAGCTTAGCCGGACAGGGGCTTTTGTACACTGAAGCTTTCTTT. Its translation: CASSLAGQGLLYTEAFF.

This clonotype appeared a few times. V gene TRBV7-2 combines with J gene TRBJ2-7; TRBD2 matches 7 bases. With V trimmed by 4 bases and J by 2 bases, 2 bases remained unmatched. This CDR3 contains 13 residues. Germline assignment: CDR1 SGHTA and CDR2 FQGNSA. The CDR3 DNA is TGTGCCAGCAGCTGGACTAGAGCCTACGAGCAGTACTTC. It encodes CASSWTRAYEQYF.

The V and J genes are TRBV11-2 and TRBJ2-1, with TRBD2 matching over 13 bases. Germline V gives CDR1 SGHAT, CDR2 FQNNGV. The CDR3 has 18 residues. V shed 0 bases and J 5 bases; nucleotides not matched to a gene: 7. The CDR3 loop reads CASSLDRTSGSYHNEQFF. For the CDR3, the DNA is TGTGCCAGCAGCTTAGATAGGACTAGCGGGAGCTATCACAATGAGCAGTTCTTC.

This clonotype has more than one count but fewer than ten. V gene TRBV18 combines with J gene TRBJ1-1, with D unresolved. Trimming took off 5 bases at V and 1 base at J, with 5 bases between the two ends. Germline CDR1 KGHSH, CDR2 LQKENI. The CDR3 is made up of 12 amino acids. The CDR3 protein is CASSNANTEAFF. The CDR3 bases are TGTGCCAGCTCAAACGCGAACACTGAAGCTTTCTTT.

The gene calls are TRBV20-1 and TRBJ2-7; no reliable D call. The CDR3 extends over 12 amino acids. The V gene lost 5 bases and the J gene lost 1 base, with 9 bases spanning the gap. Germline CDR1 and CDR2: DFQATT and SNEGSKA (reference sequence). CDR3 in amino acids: CSAWPVSYEQYF. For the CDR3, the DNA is TGCAGTGCTTGGCCCGTTTCCTACGAGCAGTACTTC.

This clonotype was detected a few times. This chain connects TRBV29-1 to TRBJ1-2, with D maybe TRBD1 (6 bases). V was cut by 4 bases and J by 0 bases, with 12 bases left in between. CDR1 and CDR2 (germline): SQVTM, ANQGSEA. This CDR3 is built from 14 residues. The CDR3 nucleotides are TGCAGCGTTGGGGGGGCAAACCCTAACTATGGCTACACCTTC. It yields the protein CSVGGANPNYGYTF.